Presented here are 3 T cell receptor beta chains from one specimen sequenced in a study of blood T cell repertoires in COVID-19. Here immunoSEQ multiplex PCR was the method, and the copy in TCRdb shows in-frame clones only, minus some. Of tens of thousands of clones listed, 60% to 85% are singletons. Material for sequencing was peripheral blood. These TCRs come from a man aged 25 to 45 with COVID-19, enrolled during active disease.

The chain uses TRBV27 and TRBJ1-4; possible D gene TRBD1, 5 bases. Germline V gives CDR1 MNHEY, CDR2 SMNVEV (reference sequence). This CDR3 has 15 amino acids. V lost 6 bases and J lost 6, with 17 bases in between. CDR3 coding DNA: TGTGCCAGCAGGTCTAGACGGGGGAATGATGAAAAACTGTTTTTT. This codes for CASRSRRGNDEKLFF.

The genes are TRBV5-1 and TRBJ2-5; 10 bases align to TRBD2. The CDR3 consists of 14 residues. The germline V gene has CDR1 SGHRS and CDR2 YFSETQ. J was trimmed by 2 bases and V by 2 bases; bases with no gene match: 0. In nucleotides, the CDR3 is TGCGCCAGCAGCTTAGCGGGAGGGCAAGAGACCCAGTACTTC. Translation: CASSLAGGQETQYF.

This chain joins TRBV18 and TRBJ1-2; TRBD1 aligns across 10 bases. Trimming removed 2 bases from V and 4 bases from J; junction bases left unmatched: 4. Looked up from germline, CDR1 is KGHSH and CDR2 is LQKENI. The CDR3 length is 15 residues. The CDR3 loop is CASSPGTGVGYGYTF. The CDR3 DNA reads as TGTGCCAGCTCACCAGGGACAGGGGTCGGCTATGGCTACACCTTC. Full variable domain (rest looked up from reference TRBV18 and TRBJ1-2): NAGVMQNPRHLVRRRGQEARLRCSPMKGHSHVYWYRQLPEEGLKFMVYLQKENIIDESGMPKERFSAEFPKEGPSILRIQQVVRGDSAAYFCASSPGTGVGYGYTFGSGTRLTVV.